This T cell receptor (beta chain) was found in a study of memory CD4+ T cells and cytomegalovirus serostatus (dated by TCRdb to between 2018 and 2021). Describing the broader study: The 35 or so healthy Belgian adults in the cohort included 9 who were CMV seropositive and roughly 25 who were CMV seronegative. To replicate a published TCR-based CMV serostatus classifier, the study sequenced CD4+ memory TCRbeta repertoires from a Belgian cohort whose cytomegalovirus serostatus was known. What the study reported, not specific to this receptor: The original-framework classifier achieved a median bootstrapped AUC of about 0.95 with a 95% CI of 0.76-1.00 on the Belgian cohort. Only CD4+CD45RO+ memory cells were sequenced, unlike the original study, which covered naive and memory CD4+ and CD8+ populations. The results were interpreted as suggesting that the CMV-associated TCR signature is mostly present in the CD4+ memory repertoire. For predicting CMV serostatus, the median bootstrapped AUC was about 0.95 using the original framework and around 0.9 using a US-trained random forest. Among the roughly 160 previously reported CMV-associated TCRbeta sequences, 60 to 70 showed up in the CD4+ memory repertoires, with each one found in between one and five individuals.

The CDR3, from cysteine to phenylalanine, totals 16 residues. CDR3 DNA is the only sequence kept; it has 48 bases, read in frame from the first base. Looking up the germline V gene yields CDR1 MDHEN and CDR2 SYDVKM. V is pared back by 5 bases and J by 1 base, with 14 bases lying between the germline termini. The Quick-DNA Microprep Kit was used to extract genomic DNA from the sorted cells. Amplification of TCRbeta DNA was done with the immunoSEQ hsTCRbeta kit, following the protocol from the manufacturer. TCRbeta libraries were sequenced on an Illumina MiSeq instrument. In the authors' own workflow: Removing out-of-frame sequences left 2,204,828 distinct TCRbeta sequences, an average of approximately 65,000 per individual. Each individual was scored according to the count of 150 to 200 previously reported CMV-associated TCRbeta sequences and the total productive distinct TCRbeta count. A beta-binomial model was reimplemented in Python, and scikit-learn random forests with default parameters were trained on US cohort data. Classifier performance on the Belgian cohort was summarized as median AUC with percentile confidence intervals calculated over 10,000 bootstrap iterations. TCRdb took over this immuneACCESS table, retaining in-frame rearrangements with V and J assigned. Such tables are incomplete; in checked studies, under half of the missing clones stem from an unresolved V gene, and the remainder is unexplained. That table supplies the V and J calls and clone size; D and trimming were determined from the DNA. The sample has approximately 61,000 clones on record, around 81% of them singletons. The ten top clones hold around 0.51% of the sample.

A remark on this clone: Its cognate antigen has yet to be identified. Nothing much larger sits one base from this clone, and base qualities are not available.

Single viable CD3+CD4+CD8-CD45RO+ cells were sorted as memory CD4+ T cells on a FACSAria II. CMV serostatus was determined with a Roche Elecsys assay detecting serum IgG against CMV pp150, pp28, p38 and p52. Following thawing, total CD4+ T cells were enriched through positive selection using CD4 magnetic microbeads. Samples originated from another study that specifically interrogated the CD4+ T cell memory repertoire. Peripheral blood mononuclear cells were isolated and cryopreserved following standard operating procedures; serum was stored at -80 °C. Staining used CD3-PerCP (BW264/56), CD4-APC (RPA-T4), CD45RO-PE (UCHT1) and CD8-Pacific Orange (3B5) antibodies, with Sytox blue excluding non-viable cells.

The receptor comes from an adult in good health and CMV-seronegative. Some clones in this sample may be carry-over from other donors' samples. The sequenced sample was memory CD4+ T cells from blood. The rearrangement combines TRBV28 with TRBJ2-2, and perhaps TRBD1 as D gene, on 5 matching bases. The CDR3 corresponds to CASSHAGQLNTGELFF. The DNA sequence is TGTGCCAGCAGTCACGCCGGACAACTGAACACCGGGGAGCTGTTTTTT.